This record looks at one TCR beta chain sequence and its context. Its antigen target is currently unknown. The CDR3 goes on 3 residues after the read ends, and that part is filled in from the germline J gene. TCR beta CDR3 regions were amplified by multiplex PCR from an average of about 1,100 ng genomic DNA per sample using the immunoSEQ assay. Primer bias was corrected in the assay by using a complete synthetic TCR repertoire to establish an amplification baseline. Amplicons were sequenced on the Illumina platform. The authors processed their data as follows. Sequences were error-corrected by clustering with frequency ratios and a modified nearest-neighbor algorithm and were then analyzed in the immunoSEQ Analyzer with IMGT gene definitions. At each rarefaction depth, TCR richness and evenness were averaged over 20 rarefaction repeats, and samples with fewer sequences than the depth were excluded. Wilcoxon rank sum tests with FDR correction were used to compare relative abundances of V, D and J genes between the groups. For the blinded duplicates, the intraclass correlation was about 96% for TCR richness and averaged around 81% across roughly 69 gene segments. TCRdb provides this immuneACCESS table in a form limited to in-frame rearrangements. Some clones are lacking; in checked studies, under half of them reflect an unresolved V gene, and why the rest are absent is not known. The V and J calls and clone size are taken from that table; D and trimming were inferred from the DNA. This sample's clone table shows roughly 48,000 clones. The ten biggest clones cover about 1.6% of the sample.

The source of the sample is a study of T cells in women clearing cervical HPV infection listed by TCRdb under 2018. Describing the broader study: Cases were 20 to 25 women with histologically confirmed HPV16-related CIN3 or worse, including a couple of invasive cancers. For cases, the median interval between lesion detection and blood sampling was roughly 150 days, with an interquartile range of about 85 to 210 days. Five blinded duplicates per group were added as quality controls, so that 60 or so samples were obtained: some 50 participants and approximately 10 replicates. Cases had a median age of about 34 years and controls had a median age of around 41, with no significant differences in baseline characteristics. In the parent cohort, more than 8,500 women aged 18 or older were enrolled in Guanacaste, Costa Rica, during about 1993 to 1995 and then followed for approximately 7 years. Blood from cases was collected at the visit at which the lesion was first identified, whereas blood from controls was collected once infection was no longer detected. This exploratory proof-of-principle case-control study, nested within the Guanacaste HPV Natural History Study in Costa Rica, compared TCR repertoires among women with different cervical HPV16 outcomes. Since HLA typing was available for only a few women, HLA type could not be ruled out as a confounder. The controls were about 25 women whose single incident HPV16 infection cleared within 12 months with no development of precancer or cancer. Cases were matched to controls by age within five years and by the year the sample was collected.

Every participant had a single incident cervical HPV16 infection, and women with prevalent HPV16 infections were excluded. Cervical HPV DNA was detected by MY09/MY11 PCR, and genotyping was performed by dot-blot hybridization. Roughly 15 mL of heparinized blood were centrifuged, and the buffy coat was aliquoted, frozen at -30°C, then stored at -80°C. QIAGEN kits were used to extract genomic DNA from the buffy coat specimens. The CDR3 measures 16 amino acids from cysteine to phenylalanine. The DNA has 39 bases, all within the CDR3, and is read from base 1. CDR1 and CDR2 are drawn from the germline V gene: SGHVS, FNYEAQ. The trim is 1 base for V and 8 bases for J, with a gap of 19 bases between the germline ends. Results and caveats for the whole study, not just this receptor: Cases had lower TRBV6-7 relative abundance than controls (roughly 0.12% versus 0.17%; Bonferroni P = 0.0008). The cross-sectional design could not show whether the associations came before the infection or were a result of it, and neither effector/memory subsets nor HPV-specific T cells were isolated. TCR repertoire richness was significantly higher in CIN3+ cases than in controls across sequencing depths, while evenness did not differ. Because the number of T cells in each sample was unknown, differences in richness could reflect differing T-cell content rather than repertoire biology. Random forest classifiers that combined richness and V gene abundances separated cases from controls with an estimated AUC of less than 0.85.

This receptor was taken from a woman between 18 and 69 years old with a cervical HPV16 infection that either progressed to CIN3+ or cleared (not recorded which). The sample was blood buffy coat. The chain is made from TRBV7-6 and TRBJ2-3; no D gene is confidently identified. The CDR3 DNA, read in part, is TGTGCCAGCAGCTTAGGGCCCCCAGCGACGGGTGCTACG. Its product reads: CASSLGPPATGAT. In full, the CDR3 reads CASSLGPPATGATQYF.